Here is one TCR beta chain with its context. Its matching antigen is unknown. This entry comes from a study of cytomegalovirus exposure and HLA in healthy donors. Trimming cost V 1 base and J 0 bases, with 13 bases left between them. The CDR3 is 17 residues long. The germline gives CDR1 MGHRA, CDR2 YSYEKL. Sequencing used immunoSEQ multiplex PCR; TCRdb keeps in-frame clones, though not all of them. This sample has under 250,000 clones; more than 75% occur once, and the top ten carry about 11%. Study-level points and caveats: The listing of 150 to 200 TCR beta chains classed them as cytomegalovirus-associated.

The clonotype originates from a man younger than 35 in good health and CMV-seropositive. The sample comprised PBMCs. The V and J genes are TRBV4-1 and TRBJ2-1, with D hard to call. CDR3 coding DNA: TGCGCCAGCAGCCAAGCCACCCCTACGAGCTCCTACAATGAGCAGTTCTTC. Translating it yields CASSQATPTSSYNEQFF.